One TCR beta chain is described in this entry. In the original workflow: Published virus-specific TCRB sequences matched only a few of the patient CD8+ clones exceeding 1%. This table comes from immunoSEQ multiplex PCR, and its TCRdb copy is limited to in-frame clones, with some not included. V, J and clone size were drawn from that table, and D and trimming were deduced from the DNA. The profile shows about 17,000 clones, roughly 80% of them singletons. These data belong to a study of somatic mutations in cytotoxic T cells in rheumatoid arthritis. Germline lookup yields CDR1 SGDLS and CDR2 YYNGEE. The CDR3 has 17 amino acids. The trim removed 3 bases at V and 3 bases at J, leaving 15 bases unmatched.

The sample comprised CD8+ T cells sorted from blood. The chain employs TRBV9 and TRBJ2-7, with 7 bases fitting TRBD2. The TCR comes from an adult with rheumatoid arthritis. The DNA for the CDR3 is TGTGCCAGCAGCGCCAGCCAAGGGACTAATCCCTTCTACGAGCAGTACTTC. Translated: CASSASQGTNPFYEQYF.